This record looks at one TCR beta chain sequence and its context. The data were taken from a study of control samples from healthy donors and cancer patients. Sequencing was performed with immunoSEQ multiplex PCR; in TCRdb, only in-frame clones are kept and a portion is missing. The data show 150,000 or so clones, with 80% to 95% seen just once and less than 7% held by the top ten. Material for sequencing was blood. The receptor was isolated from a man aged 18 to 35 in good health.

The CDR3 loop reads CASSQGRWGNTEAFF. DNA for the CDR3: TGCGCCAGCAGCCAAGGGCGATGGGGTAACACTGAAGCTTTCTTT. The J gene is TRBJ1-1, the V gene TRBV4-1, with D hard to call. The CDR3 runs 15 residues. The germline gives CDR1 MGHRA, CDR2 YSYEKL. V shed 1 base and J shed 2 bases, with 11 bases lying between them.